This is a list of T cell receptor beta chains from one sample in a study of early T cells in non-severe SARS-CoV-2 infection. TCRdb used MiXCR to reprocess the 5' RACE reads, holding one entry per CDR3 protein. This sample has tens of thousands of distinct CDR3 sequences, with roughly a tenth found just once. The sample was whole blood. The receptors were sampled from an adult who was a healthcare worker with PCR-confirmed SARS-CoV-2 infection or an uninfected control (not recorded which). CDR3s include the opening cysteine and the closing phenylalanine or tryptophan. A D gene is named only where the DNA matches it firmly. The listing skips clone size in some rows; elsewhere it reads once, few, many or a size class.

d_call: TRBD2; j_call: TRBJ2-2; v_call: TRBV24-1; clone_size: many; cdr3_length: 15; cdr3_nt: TGTGCCACCAGTGATAGCGGGAAAATGACCGGGGAGCTGTTTTTT; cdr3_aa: CATSDSGKMTGELFF
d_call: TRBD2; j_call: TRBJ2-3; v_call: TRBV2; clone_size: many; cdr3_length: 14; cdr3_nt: TGTGCCAGCAGTGAACTAGCGGGCACAGATACGCAGTATTTT; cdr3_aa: CASSELAGTDTQYF
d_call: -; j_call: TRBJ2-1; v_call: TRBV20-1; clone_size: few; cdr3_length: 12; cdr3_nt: TGCAGTGCTAGCAGAACCTACAATGAGCAGTTCTTC; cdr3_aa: CSASRTYNEQFF
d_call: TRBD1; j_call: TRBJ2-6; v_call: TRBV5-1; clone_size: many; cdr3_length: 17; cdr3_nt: TGCGCCAGCAGCTCCGGGACAGGGATCTCTGGGGCCAACGTCCTGACTTTC; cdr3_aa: CASSSGTGISGANVLTF
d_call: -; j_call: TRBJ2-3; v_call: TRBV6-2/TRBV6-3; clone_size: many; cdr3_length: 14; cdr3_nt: TGTGCCAGCAGTTACCGCCCGGGGGAAGATACGCAGTATTTT; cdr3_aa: CASSYRPGEDTQYF
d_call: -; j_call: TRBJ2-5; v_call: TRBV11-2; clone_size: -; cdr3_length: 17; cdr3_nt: TGTGCCAGCAGCTTAGCCCGAAAGACCCAGGGCGGGGAGACCCAGTACTTC; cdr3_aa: CASSLARKTQGGETQYF
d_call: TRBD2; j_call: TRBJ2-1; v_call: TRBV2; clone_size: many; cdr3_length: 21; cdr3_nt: TGTGCCAGCAGTGATCGTCTCAGGGCCAGCCCGGGGGGGAGCTCCTACAATGAGCAGTTCTTC; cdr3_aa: CASSDRLRASPGGSSYNEQFF
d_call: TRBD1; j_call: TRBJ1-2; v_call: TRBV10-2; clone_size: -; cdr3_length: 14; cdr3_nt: TGCGCCAGCAGACTGACAGGGGGCAGAGGAGGCTACACCTTC; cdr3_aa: CASRLTGGRGGYTF
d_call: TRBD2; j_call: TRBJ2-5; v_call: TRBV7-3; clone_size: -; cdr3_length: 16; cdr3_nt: TGTGCCAGCAGCCCCCCGTCGGGGGGGACCCAAGAGACCCAGTACTTC; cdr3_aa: CASSPPSGGTQETQYF
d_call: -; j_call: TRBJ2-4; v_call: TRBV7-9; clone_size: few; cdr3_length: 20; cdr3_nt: TGTGCCAGCAGCTTAACAGGGTCCCTGACCTCCCTTAACGCCAAAAACATTCAGTACTTC; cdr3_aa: CASSLTGSLTSLNAKNIQYF
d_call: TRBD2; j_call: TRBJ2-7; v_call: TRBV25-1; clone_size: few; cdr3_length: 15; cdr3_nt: TGTGCCAGCAGTGAATTGGGAGGGCCGACGTACGAGCAGTACTTC; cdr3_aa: CASSELGGPTYEQYF
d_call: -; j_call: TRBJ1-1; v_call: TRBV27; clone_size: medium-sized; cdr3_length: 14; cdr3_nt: TGTGCCAGCAGTCCTAGGGACACCCTGACTGAAGCTTTCTTT; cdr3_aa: CASSPRDTLTEAFF
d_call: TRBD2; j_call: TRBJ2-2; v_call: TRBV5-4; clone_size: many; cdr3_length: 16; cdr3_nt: TGTGCCAGCAGCCGGGTAGCGGGAGTGAACACCGGGGAGCTGTTTTTT; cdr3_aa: CASSRVAGVNTGELFF
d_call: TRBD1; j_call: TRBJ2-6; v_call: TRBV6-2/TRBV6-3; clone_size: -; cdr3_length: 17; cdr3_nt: TGTGCCAGCAGACCCCTCAGGACAGGCTTTGGGGCCAACGTCCTGACTTTC; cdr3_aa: CASRPLRTGFGANVLTF
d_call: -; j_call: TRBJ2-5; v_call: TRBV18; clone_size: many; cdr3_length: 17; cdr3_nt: TGTGCCAGCTCACCGAGGACTAAGACTAGTGGCGTGGAGACCCAGTACTTC; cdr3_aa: CASSPRTKTSGVETQYF
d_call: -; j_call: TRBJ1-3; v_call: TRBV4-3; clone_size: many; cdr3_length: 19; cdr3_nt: TGCGCCAGCAGCCAAGATCTGGTAAAGTCTGCCAACTCTGGAAACACCATATATTTT; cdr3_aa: CASSQDLVKSANSGNTIYF
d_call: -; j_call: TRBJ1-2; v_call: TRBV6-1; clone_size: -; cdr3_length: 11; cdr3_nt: TGTGCCAGCACTGGGGGATATGGCTACACCTTC; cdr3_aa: CASTGGYGYTF
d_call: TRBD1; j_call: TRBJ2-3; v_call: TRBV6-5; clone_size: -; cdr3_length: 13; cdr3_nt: TGTGCCAGCACCGAGGGACAGGGTATGAGGCAGTATTTT; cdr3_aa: CASTEGQGMRQYF
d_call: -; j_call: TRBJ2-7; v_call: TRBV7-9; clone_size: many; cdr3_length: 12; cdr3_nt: TGTGCCAGCAGCTTAGCGTCCCACGAGCAGTACTTC; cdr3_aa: CASSLASHEQYF
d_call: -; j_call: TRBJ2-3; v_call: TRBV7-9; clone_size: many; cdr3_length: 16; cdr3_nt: TGTGCCAGCAGCCAGGGGTTATCCGGAGCCCCGGGTACGCAGTATTTT; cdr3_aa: CASSQGLSGAPGTQYF
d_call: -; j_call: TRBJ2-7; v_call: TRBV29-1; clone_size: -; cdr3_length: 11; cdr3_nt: TGCAGCGTTTCCGTCGGGGACGAGCAGTACTTC; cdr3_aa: CSVSVGDEQYF
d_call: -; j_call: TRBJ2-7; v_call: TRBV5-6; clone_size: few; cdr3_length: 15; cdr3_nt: TGTGCCAGCAGCAAAGACCCCCGGGACAATTACGAGCAGTACTTC; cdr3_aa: CASSKDPRDNYEQYF
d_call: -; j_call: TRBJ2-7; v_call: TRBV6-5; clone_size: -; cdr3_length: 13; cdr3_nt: TGTGCCAGCAGTGTATGGAATAAAGGCGAGCAGTACTTC; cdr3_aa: CASSVWNKGEQYF
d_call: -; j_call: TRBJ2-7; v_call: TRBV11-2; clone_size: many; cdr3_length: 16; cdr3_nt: TGTGCCAGCAGCTCGCCCCCGGGACGAACCTCCTACGAGCAGTACTTC; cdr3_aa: CASSSPPGRTSYEQYF